One sample yielded the 28 T cell receptor beta chains listed below, sequenced in a study of CD8+CD57+ T cells in acquired aplastic anemia. For CDR3 and TCR beta VDJ profiling, genomic DNA was the template used. TCRdb reprocessed the reads with MiXCR, giving one entry per CDR3 protein. The sample carries around 190,000 distinct CDR3 sequences, less than 70% recorded once. The sample was sorted CD4+, CD8+, or CD8+CD57+ T cells (not recorded which) from PBMCs. The receptors shown here come from a human donor in good health, serving as a control.

This chain joins TRBV9 and TRBJ2-5; maybe TRBD2 (6 bases). Germline V gene lookup returns CDR1 SGDLS and CDR2 YYNGEE. The CDR3 is made up of 14 amino acids. V was shortened by 0 bases and J by 5 bases, with 11 bases between the two germline ends. CDR3 sequence reads: CASSVGRREETQYF. The DNA of the CDR3 is TGTGCCAGCAGCGTAGGTAGGAGGGAGGAGACCCAGTACTTC.

This clonotype came up once. The conserved final phenylalanine or tryptophan is absent from the CDR3, which likely points to a read error. In DNA form, the CDR3 reads TGTGCCATCAGGCCGGCGAGGGACCGCTCCTACGAGCAGTACTCC. Translation: CAIRPARDRSYEQYS. This chain joins TRBV10-3 and TRBJ2-7; D is perhaps TRBD1 or TRBD2 (5 bases each). Per the germline V gene, CDR1 is ENHRY and CDR2 is SYGVKD. The CDR3 loop spans 15 amino acids. Trimming pared 6 bases from V and 0 bases from J, leaving 15 bases between.

The rearrangement links TRBV3-1 to TRBJ1-3, with 7 bases aligning to TRBD1. This CDR3 comprises 15 residues. The J segment lost 0 bases and the V segment lost 6 bases, leaving 5 bases of the junction unmatched. CDR1 LGHDT and CDR2 YNNKEL come from the germline V gene (reference sequence). The CDR3 is CASSLQGSSGNTIYF. In DNA, the CDR3 is TGTGCCAGCAGTTTACAGGGGAGCTCTGGAAACACCATATATTTT.

This clonotype was seen at least ten times. The final CDR3 position lacks the conserved phenylalanine or tryptophan, pointing to a likely read error. The limits of the CDR3 on the DNA are not certain, so only TCRdb's listed CDR3 is given. The chain is built from TRBV7-9 and TRBJ1-6; no DNA check was done on the table's D call, TRBD1. Germline V lookup: CDR1 SEHNR, CDR2 FQNEAQ (reference sequence). With termini counted, the CDR3 has 11 amino acids. CDR3 protein: CASERGVVKGP.

This sequence joins TRBV7-2 and TRBJ2-3; TRBD2 aligns across 9 bases. Germline V gives CDR1 SGHTA, CDR2 FQGNSA. There are 15 residues in the CDR3. Losses at the gene ends were 2 bases for V and 5 bases for J; bases not matched to a gene: 5. The CDR3, as DNA: TGTGCCAGCAGCTTAAGTCCTAGCGGGGAAGATACGCAGTATTTT. Protein sequence: CASSLSPSGEDTQYF.

The CDR3 sequence: CSATGNSGYGYTF. As DNA, the CDR3 is TGCAGTGCCACCGGGAACAGTGGCTATGGCTACACCTTC. V usage is TRBV20-1 and J usage is TRBJ1-2; the D is unclear. The germline V gene encodes CDR1 DFQATT and CDR2 SNEGSKA (reference sequence). This CDR3 spans 13 amino acids. With 6 bases removed from V and 4 bases from J, the gap between germline ends came to 15 bases.

In its sample, this clonotype was seen many times. This chain uses TRBV6-6 with TRBJ2-5, with D perhaps matching TRBD1 (5 bases). V was trimmed by 5 bases and J by 1 base, leaving 8 bases between them. The CDR3 spans 13 residues. The V gene's germline CDR1 is MNHNY and CDR2 SVGAGI (reference sequence). CDR3 bases: TGTGCCAGCAGTCAAAGGGGCCAAGAGACCCAGTACTTC. This sequence encodes CASSQRGQETQYF.

This clonotype was found many times. The chain has TRBV4-3 and TRBJ1-1; 7 bases match TRBD1. Trimming took 4 bases from V and 12 from J; bases not matched to a gene: 14. Looked up from germline, CDR1 is LGHNA and CDR2 is YSLEER. The CDR3 consists of 14 residues. The CDR3 sequence is CASSPQGRGSGTFF. In nucleotides, the CDR3 is TGCGCCAGCAGCCCCCAGGGCAGGGGGTCCGGAACTTTCTTT.

This clonotype came up many times. This chain joins TRBV28 and TRBJ1-3, with unresolved D. Per germline, CDR1 MDHEN and CDR2 SYDVKM. The CDR3 is 12 residues long. Trimming took off 10 bases at V and 2 bases at J, with 9 bases between the two ends. CDR3 sequence: CATSLAGNTIYF. The CDR3 bases are TGTGCCACCTCACTCGCTGGAAACACCATATATTTT.

This chain links TRBV7-2 with TRBJ2-7; tentative D call: TRBD1 (6 bases). Trimming took off 6 bases at V and 1 base at J, with 19 bases between the two ends. The CDR3 runs to 16 residues. The V gene's germline CDR1 is SGHTA and CDR2 FQGNSA. The CDR3 DNA is TGTGCCAGCAGTCCCAGACAGGACAGCCTATCCTACGAGCAGTACTTC. Translation: CASSPRQDSLSYEQYF.

CDR3 residues: CASSEGGGNQPQHF. CDR3 sequence (DNA): TGTGCCAGCAGTGAAGGTGGTGGCAATCAGCCCCAGCATTTT. The V gene is TRBV19, the J gene TRBJ1-5, with D uncertain. The CDR3 extends over 14 amino acids. Trimming pared 9 bases from V and 2 bases from J, leaving 14 bases between. Per the germline V gene, CDR1 is LNHDA and CDR2 is SQIVND (reference sequence).

This clonotype was observed a few times. V and J are TRBV15 and TRBJ1-5; D not resolved. Trimming stripped 0 bases from V and 5 bases from J, with 2 bases between. This CDR3 contains 12 residues. The germline CDR1 and CDR2 sequences are LNHNV and YYDKDF (reference sequence). The CDR3 region is CATSREYQPQHF. DNA of the CDR3: TGTGCCACCAGCAGAGAGTATCAGCCCCAGCATTTT.

Concerning this clonotype: The junction and the germline gene differ at one end; a read error may be behind it. The chain combines TRBV29-1 with TRBJ1-3; D remains ambiguous. The length of the CDR3 is 11 residues. CDR1 and CDR2 from the germline V gene are SQVTM and ANQGSEA. Written as DNA, the CDR3 is TGCAGCGTTGTCTCCGGAAACACCATGTATTTT. Translation: CSVVSGNTMYF.

In this sample, this clonotype turned up many times. This chain links TRBV4-2 with TRBJ2-2, with 7 bases matching TRBD1. V lost 6 bases and J lost 5; bases outside the gene matches: 12. CDR1 is LGHNA, CDR2 YNFKEQ, per germline. This CDR3 region has 16 residues. Here the CDR3 reads CASSKGRDSFTGELFF. DNA for the CDR3: TGTGCCAGCAGTAAAGGCCGGGACAGTTTTACCGGGGAGCTGTTTTTT.

This chain uses TRBV7-9 with TRBJ1-3; 9 bases match TRBD1. V gave up 6 bases and J gave up 0 bases; unmatched junction bases: 6. This CDR3 contains 16 residues. CDR1 SEHNR and CDR2 FQNEAQ come from the germline V gene (reference sequence). CDR3 residues: CASRPQGADSGNTIYF. CDR3 DNA sequence: TGTGCCAGCAGGCCACAGGGGGCTGACTCTGGAAACACCATATATTTT. The full variable domain, completed using reference TRBV7-9 and TRBJ1-3, is DTGVSQNPRHKITKRGQNVTFRCDPISEHNRLYWYRQTLGQGPEFLTYFQNEAQLEKSRLLSDRFSAERPKGSFSTLEIQRTEQGDSAMYLCASRPQGADSGNTIYFGEGSWLTVV.

V gene TRBV7-2 combines with J gene TRBJ1-2; 9 bases match TRBD1. V was clipped by 4 bases and J by 5 bases; unmatched bases: 8. Germline values: CDR1 SGHTA, CDR2 FQGNSA. CDR3 size: 15 residues. DNA of the CDR3: TGTGCCAGCAGCTCGTCATCGGACAGGGGATATGGCTACACCTTC. Its translation is CASSSSSDRGYGYTF.

This clonotype was seen ten or more times. This chain links TRBV24-1 with TRBJ2-3; D not resolved. Germline V CDR1 and CDR2: KGHDR, SFDVKD. V was trimmed by 10 bases and J by 0 bases, leaving 10 bases between them. This CDR3 spans 13 amino acids. CDR3 sequence reads: CATTESSTDTQYF. CDR3 nucleotides: TGTGCCACAACGGAGTCTAGCACAGATACGCAGTATTTT.

This clonotype has only a few counts. The V call is TRBV28, the J call TRBJ2-1; TRBD1 matches at 8 bases. Germline assignment: CDR1 MDHEN and CDR2 SYDVKM. The V gene end was trimmed by 0 bases and the J gene end by 5 bases; junction bases not matched to a gene: 3. The CDR3 has 15 amino acids. CDR3 residues: CASSLWDRDNNEQFF. The CDR3 DNA reads TGTGCCAGCAGTTTATGGGACAGGGATAACAATGAGCAGTTCTTC.

This clonotype showed up many times. The CDR3 DNA follows: TGTGCCAGCAGCTTAACGAGGGAGACCCAGTACTTC. Its translation is CASSLTRETQYF. This chain joins TRBV13 and TRBJ2-5; D unresolved. Germline V CDR1 and CDR2: PRHDT, FYEKMQ (reference sequence). V lost 2 bases to trimming and J lost 5 bases, with 6 bases between them. There are 12 residues in the CDR3. Full variable domain (rest looked up from reference TRBV13 and TRBJ2-5): AAGVIQSPRHLIKEKRETATLKCYPIPRHDTVYWYQQGPGQDPQFLISFYEKMQSDKGSIPDRFSAQQFSDYHSELNMSSLELGDSALYFCASSLTRETQYFGPGTRLLVL.

The V call is TRBV18, the J call TRBJ1-1; the D is unclear. The CDR3 totals 15 residues. Trimming took 0 bases from V and 1 from J, leaving 9 bases between them. The germline gives CDR1 KGHSH, CDR2 LQKENI. DNA for the CDR3: TGTGCCAGCTCACCACCGGGCTCGGGGAACACTGAAGCTTTCTTT. Protein: CASSPPGSGNTEAFF.

At least ten counts were recorded for this clonotype. The rearrangement joins TRBV5-8 to TRBJ2-6, with D perhaps matching TRBD1 (5 bases). This CDR3 has 17 residues. The V end lost 0 bases, the J end lost 0 bases, and 10 bases lay between the germline ends. Per germline, CDR1 SGHTS and CDR2 YDEGEE. Written as DNA, the CDR3 is TGTGCCAGCAGCTTGGGACAGTCTTACTCTGGGGCCAACGTCCTGACTTTC. Its translation is CASSLGQSYSGANVLTF.

This clonotype occurred many times. This chain links TRBV27 with TRBJ1-6; the D gene is possibly TRBD1 (6 bases). V was trimmed by 1 base and J by 7 bases, leaving 11 bases between them. Germline V CDR1 and CDR2: MNHEY, SMNVEV (reference sequence). CDR3 size: 15 residues. The CDR3 sequence: CASSLFRTENSPLHF. CDR3 DNA: TGTGCCAGCAGTTTATTTAGGACAGAGAATTCACCCCTCCACTTT.

Many counts were recorded for this clonotype. The chain combines TRBV2 with TRBJ1-1; D might be TRBD1 (6 bases). Trimming pared 6 bases from V and 11 bases from J, leaving 10 bases between. The CDR3 runs 10 residues. Germline V gene lookup returns CDR1 SNHLY and CDR2 FYNNEI. CDR3 sequence reads: CASSTGSAFF. The CDR3, as DNA: TGTGCCAGCAGCACAGGGAGCGCTTTCTTT.

With regard to this clonotype: Possible read error: a much larger clone is one base away. The chain has TRBV4-1 and TRBJ2-3, with unresolved D. The germline V and J ends were trimmed by 0 bases and 7 bases, with 14 bases remaining between them. The CDR3 has 15 amino acids. The V gene's germline CDR1 is MGHRA and CDR2 YSYEKL. This CDR3 is CASSQDPIFIHTQYF. As DNA, the CDR3 is TGCGCCAGCAGCCAAGATCCCATCTTCATTCATACGCAGTATTTT.

V usage is TRBV15 and J usage is TRBJ2-7; 9 nucleotides agree with TRBD1. The CDR3 totals 17 residues. CDR1 is LNHNV and CDR2 is YYDKDF in the germline V gene (reference sequence). J gave up 0 bases and V 5 bases, and 11 bases lay outside the gene matches. The CDR3: CATSSTRQGVSSYEQYF. The CDR3 DNA is TGTGCCACCAGCTCGACTAGACAGGGGGTTAGCTCCTACGAGCAGTACTTC.

The sample holds one count of this clonotype. The V call is TRBV3-1, the J call TRBJ1-2; TRBD1 matches at 8 bases. V trimming: 4 bases; J trimming: 8 bases; junction bases outside the gene matches: 9. Germline V gene lookup returns CDR1 LGHDT and CDR2 YNNKEL (reference sequence). The CDR3 spans 14 residues. This CDR3 reads CASSLYGQGAGYTF. CDR3 in DNA: TGTGCCAGCAGCCTATACGGCCAGGGGGCGGGCTACACCTTC.

The chain uses TRBV10-2 and TRBJ2-1; D remains ambiguous. The CDR3 is 14 residues long. CDR1 and CDR2 from the germline V gene are WSHSY and SAAADI. The V gene lost 4 bases and the J gene lost 1 base, with 8 bases spanning the gap. In DNA form, the CDR3 reads TGCGCCAGCAGTGCCGACGGTTCCTACAATGAGCAGTTCTTC. It is translated as CASSADGSYNEQFF.

The chain couples TRBV10-1 to TRBJ2-2; D possibly matches TRBD1 or TRBD2 (6 bases each). V was pared by 2 bases and J by 3 bases, with 10 bases between. The CDR3 has 15 amino acids. Germline-derived CDR1 and CDR2 are WNHNN and SYGVQD (reference sequence). The CDR3 sequence: CASSEGGRDTGELFF. CDR3 DNA sequence: TGCGCCAGCAGTGAGGGGGGGCGCGACACCGGGGAGCTGTTTTTT.